The 24 T cell receptor beta chains presented below share a single source sample, sequenced in a study of metastatic and nonmetastatic thyroid tumors. TCRdb reprocessed the PCR reads using MiXCR. The sample has about 38,000 clones, roughly 26% seen once. Before thyroid surgery, none of the patients had received any treatment. Specimen: blood. The receptors stem from a female donor with papillary thyroid cancer or a benign thyroid nodule (not recorded which). Some clones in this sample may be carry-over from other donors' samples.

The chain links TRBV13 to TRBJ2-7, with 8 bases that match TRBD2. CDR1 and CDR2 from the germline V gene are PRHDT and FYEKMQ (reference sequence). V lost 6 bases to trimming and J lost 4 bases; unmatched junction nucleotides: 11. The CDR3 has 15 amino acids. The DNA of the CDR3 is TGTGCCAGCAGTGCGCGGGAGGACTGGCGTTACGAGCAGTACTTC. Translation gives CASSAREDWRYEQYF.

The sample holds many counts of this clone. The rearrangement joins TRBV12-3 or TRBV12-4 to TRBJ1-1; 8 positions match TRBD1. This CDR3 contains 16 residues. V shed 5 bases, J shed 4 bases, and the junction held 12 bases outside the gene matches. CDR3: CASSNQGAPGGTEAFF. The CDR3 region has the DNA TGTGCCAGCAGTAACCAGGGGGCCCCCGGTGGCACTGAAGCTTTCTTT.

The table lists this clone with many counts. The chain couples TRBV10-3 to TRBJ1-5; D gene uncertain. Germline CDR1 is ENHRY and CDR2 is SYGVKD. The V end was cut by 0 bases, the J end by 2 bases, with 5 bases between. This CDR3 spans 14 amino acids. The DNA for the CDR3 is TGTGCCATCAGTGAGTCGCAGGGCAATCAGCCCCAGCATTTT. Amino acids: CAISESQGNQPQHF.

This clone was seen at least ten times. A much larger clone is a single base away; this may be a read error. The chain employs TRBV12-3 or TRBV12-4 and TRBJ1-4; no definite D call. There are 14 residues in the CDR3. DNA of the CDR3: TGTGCCAGCAGCGAGGGAGTGGGTAATGAAAAACTGGTTTTT. Translation: CASSEGVGNEKLVF.

This clone has ten or more counts. This clone may be a read error of a much larger clone one base away. The CDR3 DNA reads TGTGCCTGGAGTATAGGGCTGAACACCGGGGAGCCGTTTTTT. This translates into CAWSIGLNTGEPFF. This chain links TRBV30 with TRBJ2-2; a possible D gene is TRBD2 (5 bases). CDR1 and CDR2 from the germline V gene are GTSNPN and SVGIG (reference sequence). The CDR3 totals 14 residues.

This clone was picked up many times. This rearrangement joins TRBV20-1 to TRBJ2-1; 10 positions match TRBD2. J gave up 0 bases and V 3 bases, and 17 bases lay outside the gene matches. From germline, CDR1 is DFQATT and CDR2 SNEGSKA (reference sequence). The CDR3 contains 20 residues. In DNA, the CDR3 is TGCAGTGCTAGGGGTGGAGCGGGAGGGCTTGCCTCGAGCTCCTACAATGAGCAGTTCTTC. This codes for CSARGGAGGLASSSYNEQFF.

This clone appeared a few times. The DNA for the CDR3 is TGTGCCAGCAGTCAGGACAGGGCTGTGGAGCTGTTTTTT. Its protein is CASSQDRAVELFF. The V and J genes are TRBV6-1 and TRBJ2-2; TRBD1 matches 8 bases. The CDR3 runs to 13 residues. Unmatched junction bases numbered 6, after V lost 5 bases and J lost 10 bases. In germline, CDR1 is MNHNS, CDR2 SASEGT.

This clone has ten or more counts. The chain employs TRBV6-2 or TRBV6-3 and TRBJ2-1; D may correspond to TRBD1 or TRBD2 (5 bases each). V was shortened by 7 bases and J by 9 bases, with 19 bases between the two germline ends. Germline V gene sequence: CDR1 MNHEY, CDR2 SVGEGT. This CDR3 is built from 14 residues. CDR3 sequence: CASTAPGPWGEQFF. The CDR3 DNA reads as TGTGCCAGCACCGCTCCGGGACCATGGGGTGAGCAGTTCTTC.

The rearrangement links TRBV6-1 to TRBJ1-2, with 9 bases aligning to TRBD1. V lost 6 bases and J lost 7; bases outside the gene matches: 12. CDR3 length: 15 residues. CDR1 and CDR2 from the germline V gene are MNHNS and SASEGT. The CDR3 nucleotides read TGTGCCAGCAGCTCCGGGACAGGGATTCGGATTGGCTACACCTTC. Protein: CASSSGTGIRIGYTF.

This clone occurred a few times. V gene TRBV19 combines with J gene TRBJ2-3; D uncertain. Germline loops: CDR1 LNHDA, CDR2 SQIVND (reference sequence). V shed 5 bases and J shed 4 bases, with 4 bases lying between them. The CDR3 loop spans 11 amino acids. The CDR3 bases are TGTGCCAGTAGTGTTTCAGATACGCAGTATTTT. Translated, it gives CASSVSDTQYF.

This chain links TRBV11-2 with TRBJ2-3; 7 bases map to TRBD1. The V segment lost 5 bases and the J segment 1 base; nucleotides outside the gene matches: 6. This CDR3 region has 15 residues. In germline, CDR1 is SGHAT, CDR2 FQNNGV. The DNA for the CDR3 is TGTGCCAGCAGCCGTCCCGGGACAGGCACAGATACGCAGTATTTT. Translating gives CASSRPGTGTDTQYF.

By its share, this clone is medium-sized. CDR3 sequence: CASSEIDTEAFF. Here the CDR3 DNA reads TGTGCCAGCAGTGAAATAGACACTGAAGCTTTCTTT. The V call is TRBV25-1, the J call TRBJ1-1; the D is unclear. Germline V lookup: CDR1 MGHDK, CDR2 SYGVNS. There are 12 residues in the CDR3. Trimming cost V 2 bases and J 3 bases, with 4 bases left between them.

This clone came up a few times. The V gene is TRBV6-1, the J gene TRBJ1-2, with D uncertain. Deletions cut 6 bases from V and 2 bases from J, with 13 bases between. This CDR3 is built from 14 residues. Per the germline V gene, CDR1 is MNHNS and CDR2 is SASEGT. The CDR3 loop is CASSRPVGNYGYTF. CDR3 bases: TGTGCCAGCAGCCGCCCGGTGGGGAACTATGGCTACACCTTC.

Comments on this clone: The junction shows a germline mismatch at one end, possibly a read error. V is TRBV6-2 or TRBV6-3 and J is TRBJ2-2; D perhaps matches TRBD2 (5 bases). CDR1 is MNHEY and CDR2 is SVGEGT in the germline V gene. This CDR3 spans 17 amino acids. DNA of the CDR3: TGTGCCAGCAGTTTTTCAGCGGTGGACGCGAACACCGGTGAGCTGTTCTTT. Amino acid sequence: CASSFSAVDANTGELFF.

At least ten counts were recorded for this clone. This sequence joins TRBV30 and TRBJ2-6; no clear D gene. This CDR3 has 13 amino acids. Trimming left V 3 bases short and J 0 bases short, with 3 bases between. Per germline, CDR1 GTSNPN and CDR2 SVGIG (reference sequence). The CDR3 DNA reads as TGTGCCTGGAGGAGCTCTGGGGCCAACGTCCTGACTTTC. Encoded protein: CAWRSSGANVLTF. Variable domain in full (rest from reference TRBV30 and TRBJ2-6): SQTIHQWPATLVQPVGSPLSLECTVEGTSNPNLYWYRQAAGRGLQLLFYSVGIGQISSEVPQNLSASRPQDRQFILSSKKLLLSDSGFYLCAWRSSGANVLTFGAGSRLTVL.

The V call is TRBV20-1, the J call TRBJ1-2; TRBD1 might be the D (6 bases). CDR1 DFQATT and CDR2 SNEGSKA come from the germline V gene (reference sequence). V was cut by 3 bases and J by 6 bases, with 14 bases left in between. This CDR3 has 13 residues. CDR3 in DNA: TGCAGTGCTAGCCCGCCAGGGGAAGATGGCTACACCTTC. This gives the protein CSASPPGEDGYTF.

This clone was counted many times. A much larger clone differs by one base, so this may be a read error. The CDR3 here is CASSYSGRSDTDTQYF. CDR3 sequence (DNA): TGTGCCAGCAGCTACTCGGGACGGTCGGACACAGATACGCAGTATTTT. The rearrangement uses TRBV7-2 and TRBJ2-3; the D gene could be TRBD1 or TRBD2 (5 bases each). Per the germline V gene, CDR1 is SGHTA and CDR2 is FQGNSA. Trimming shortened V by 4 bases and J by 2 bases, and 16 bases separated the two germline ends. This CDR3 spans 16 amino acids. Supplemented by reference TRBV7-2 and TRBJ2-3, the full variable domain reads GAGVSQSPSNKVTEKGKDVELRCDPISGHTALYWYRQSLGQGLEFLIYFQGNSAPDKSGLPSDRFSAERTGGSVSTLTIQRTQQEDSAVYLCASSYSGRSDTDTQYFGPGTRLTVL.

The V and J genes are TRBV27 and TRBJ2-7; 9 bases align to TRBD2. CDR1 is MNHEY and CDR2 is SMNVEV in the germline V gene (reference sequence). V gave up 6 bases and J gave up 4 bases; unmatched junction bases: 13. The CDR3 consists of 16 residues. CDR3 amino acids: CASSYSGSHSGYEQYF. CDR3 DNA: TGTGCCAGCAGCTATAGCGGGAGCCACTCTGGATACGAGCAGTACTTC.

This clone is medium-sized (0.01 to 0.1%) by share. The chain joins TRBV6-1 to TRBJ1-2; D unclear. In germline, CDR1 is MNHNS, CDR2 SASEGT. The CDR3 is 13 amino acids. Trimming cost V 5 bases and J 2 bases, with 9 bases left between them. The CDR3 DNA reads TGTGCCAGCAGTCCCTATTCCAACTATGGCTACACCTTC. Its protein is CASSPYSNYGYTF.

The V and J genes are TRBV6-5 and TRBJ1-2; maybe TRBD1 (6 bases). V lost 2 bases to trimming and J lost 8 bases, with 18 bases between them. This CDR3 region has 15 residues. Germline V gene sequence: CDR1 MNHEY, CDR2 SVGAGI. CDR3 nucleotides: TGTGCCAGCAGTTACGGCACAGGGAAAATTGGGGGCTACACCTTC. This codes for CASSYGTGKIGGYTF.

This chain links TRBV20-1 with TRBJ2-2; the match to TRBD2 covers 7 bases. V gave up 0 bases and J gave up 0 bases; unmatched junction bases: 13. CDR3 length: 19 residues. CDR1 and CDR2 from the germline V gene are DFQATT and SNEGSKA (reference sequence). CDR3 loop: CSARDRGLSSAANTGELFF. The CDR3 DNA is TGCAGTGCTAGAGATCGGGGACTATCCTCAGCCGCGAACACCGGGGAGCTGTTTTTT.

This clone was picked up a small number of times. This chain uses TRBV28 with TRBJ2-1, with 7 bases that match TRBD1. CDR3 length: 14 amino acids. Unmatched junction bases numbered 3, after V lost 5 bases and J lost 2 bases. Germline V gene lookup returns CDR1 MDHEN and CDR2 SYDVKM. The CDR3 sequence: CASSVRGPYNEQFF. The CDR3 coding sequence is TGTGCCAGCAGTGTGAGGGGGCCCTACAATGAGCAGTTCTTC. The full variable domain, rest sourced from reference TRBV28 and TRBJ2-1, is DVKVTQSSRYLVKRTGEKVFLECVQDMDHENMFWYRQDPGLGLRLIYFSYDVKMKEKGDIPEGYSVSREKKERFSLILESASTNQTSMYLCASSVRGPYNEQFFGPGTRLTVL.

In its sample, this clone was seen many times. The J gene is TRBJ1-2, the V gene TRBV4-1; D gene ambiguous. This CDR3 is 13 amino acids long. CDR1 and CDR2 from the germline V gene are MGHRA and YSYEKL. V was clipped by 2 bases and J by 7 bases, with 11 bases between them. The CDR3 spells CASSQSLGSGYTF. CDR3 nucleotides: TGCGCCAGCAGCCAATCCCTCGGAAGTGGCTACACCTTC.

At least ten counts were recorded for this clone. The chain carries TRBV11-2 and TRBJ2-1; 9 nucleotides align to TRBD1. Losses at the gene ends were 2 bases for V and 6 bases for J; bases not matched to a gene: 2. The CDR3 runs 14 residues. The germline V gene has CDR1 SGHAT and CDR2 FQNNGV. As DNA, the CDR3 is TGTGCCAGCAGCTTACGACAGGGGGGCAATGAGCAGTTCTTC. Residues: CASSLRQGGNEQFF.